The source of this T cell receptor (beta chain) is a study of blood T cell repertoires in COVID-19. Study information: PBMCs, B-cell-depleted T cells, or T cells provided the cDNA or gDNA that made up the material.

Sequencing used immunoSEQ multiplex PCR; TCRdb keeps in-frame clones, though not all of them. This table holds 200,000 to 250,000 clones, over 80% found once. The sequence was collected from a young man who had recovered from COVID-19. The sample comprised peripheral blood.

The CDR3, as DNA: TGCGCCAGCAGTCAACCGCAGGGTAGGGTCAATCAGCCCCAGCATTTT. Residues: CASSQPQGRVNQPQHF. V is TRBV23-1 and J is TRBJ1-5; a possible D gene is TRBD1 (5 bases). TRBV23-1 is an ORF, and what it does is uncertain. CDR3 length: 16 residues. V shed 2 bases and J shed 3 bases, with 14 bases lying between them.